The entry below describes one T cell receptor (beta chain). Its antigen remains unknown. This specimen comes from a study of OX40 agonist ivuxolimab in advanced cancers. In the study overall: Patients were dosed intravenously with ivuxolimab at 0.01 to 10 mg/kg every 2 weeks. Previous treatment with anti-PD-1, anti-PD-L1 or anti-CTLA-4 therapy was allowed; 40% had received some. Study results and limitations: Both blood CD4+ and CD8+ T cells showed clonal growth by week 6 at 0.1 to 3.0 mg/kg.

Sequencing used immunoSEQ multiplex PCR; TCRdb keeps in-frame clones, though not all of them. Of tens of thousands of clones detected, around 91% appear once; the ten largest clones hold around 6.5%. The V and J ends lost 5 bases and 2 bases respectively, with 12 bases between them. Germline lookup yields CDR1 PRHDT and CDR2 FYEKMQ (reference sequence). CDR3 length: 14 residues. This clonotype was sampled from an adult with an advanced solid tumor such as melanoma, head and neck, liver or kidney cancer. The sample in question was CD4+ or CD8+ T cells sorted from blood, obtained in a trial of the OX40 agonist ivuxolimab. This chain connects TRBV13 to TRBJ2-5; maybe TRBD1 (5 bases). The CDR3 protein is CASSGRDSQETQYF. CDR3 DNA sequence: TGTGCCAGCAGCGGAAGAGACAGTCAAGAGACCCAGTACTTC.